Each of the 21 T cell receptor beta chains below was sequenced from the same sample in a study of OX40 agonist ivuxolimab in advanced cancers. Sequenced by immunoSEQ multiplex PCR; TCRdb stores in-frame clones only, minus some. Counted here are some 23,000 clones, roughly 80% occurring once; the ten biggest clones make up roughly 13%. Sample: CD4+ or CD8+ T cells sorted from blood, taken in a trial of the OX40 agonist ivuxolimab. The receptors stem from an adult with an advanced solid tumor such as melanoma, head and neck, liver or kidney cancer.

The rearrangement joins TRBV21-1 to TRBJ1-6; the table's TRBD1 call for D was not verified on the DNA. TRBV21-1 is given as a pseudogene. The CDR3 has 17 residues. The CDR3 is CASSKRGKASGDSPLHF. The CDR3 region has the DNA TGTGCCAGCAGCAAAAGGGGGAAGGCATCGGGTGATTCACCCCTCCACTTT.

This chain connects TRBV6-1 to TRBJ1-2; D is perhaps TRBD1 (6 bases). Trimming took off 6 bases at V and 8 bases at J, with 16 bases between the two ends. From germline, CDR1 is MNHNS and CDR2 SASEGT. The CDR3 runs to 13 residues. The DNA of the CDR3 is TGTGCCAGCAGGGAGACAGGCCAGGGGGGCTACACCTTC. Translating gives CASRETGQGGYTF.

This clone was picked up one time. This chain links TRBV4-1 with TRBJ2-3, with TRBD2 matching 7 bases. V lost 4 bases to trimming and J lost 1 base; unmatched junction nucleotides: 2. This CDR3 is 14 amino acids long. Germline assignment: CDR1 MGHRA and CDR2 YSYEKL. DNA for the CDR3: TGCGCCAGCAGCCGCACTAGCGGCACAGATACGCAGTATTTT. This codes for CASSRTSGTDTQYF.

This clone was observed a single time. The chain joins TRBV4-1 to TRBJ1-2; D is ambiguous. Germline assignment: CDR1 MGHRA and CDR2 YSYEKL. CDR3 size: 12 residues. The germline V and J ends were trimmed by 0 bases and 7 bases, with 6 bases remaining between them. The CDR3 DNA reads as TGCGCCAGCAGCCAAGACGGCCCTGGCTACACCTTC. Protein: CASSQDGPGYTF.

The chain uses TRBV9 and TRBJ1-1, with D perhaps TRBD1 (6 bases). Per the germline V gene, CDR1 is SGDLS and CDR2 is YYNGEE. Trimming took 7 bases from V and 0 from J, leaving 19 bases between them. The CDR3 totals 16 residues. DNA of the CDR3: TGTGCCAGCGGCACCGTGGAGGGGGACTTGAACACTGAAGCTTTCTTT. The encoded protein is CASGTVEGDLNTEAFF.

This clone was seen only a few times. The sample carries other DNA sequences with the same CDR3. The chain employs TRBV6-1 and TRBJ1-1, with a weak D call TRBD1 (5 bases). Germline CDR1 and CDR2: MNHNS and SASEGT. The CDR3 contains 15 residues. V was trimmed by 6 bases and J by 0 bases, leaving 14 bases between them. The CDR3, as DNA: TGTGCCAGCAGCGAGGGACGGAGTCTGAACACTGAAGCTTTCTTT. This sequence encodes CASSEGRSLNTEAFF.

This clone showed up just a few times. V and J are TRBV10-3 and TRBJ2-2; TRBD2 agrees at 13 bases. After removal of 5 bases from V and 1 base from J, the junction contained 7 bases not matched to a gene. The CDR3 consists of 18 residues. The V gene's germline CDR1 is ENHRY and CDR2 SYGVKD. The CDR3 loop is CAISTGLAGWRNTGELFF. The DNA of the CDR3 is TGTGCCATCAGTACGGGACTAGCGGGGTGGAGGAACACCGGGGAGCTGTTTTTT.

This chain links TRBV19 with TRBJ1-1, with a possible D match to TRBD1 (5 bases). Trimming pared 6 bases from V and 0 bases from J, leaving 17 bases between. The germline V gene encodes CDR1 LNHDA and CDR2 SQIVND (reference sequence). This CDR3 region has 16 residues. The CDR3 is CASSGPPGQLNTEAFF. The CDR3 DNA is TGTGCCAGTAGCGGACCGCCGGGGCAGCTGAACACTGAAGCTTTCTTT.

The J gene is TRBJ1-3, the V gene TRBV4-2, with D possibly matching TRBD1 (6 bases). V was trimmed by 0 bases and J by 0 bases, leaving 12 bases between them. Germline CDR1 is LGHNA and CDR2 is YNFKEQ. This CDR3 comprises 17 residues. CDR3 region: CASSQEADRSSGNTIYF. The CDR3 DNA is TGTGCCAGCAGCCAAGAAGCGGACAGAAGCTCTGGAAACACCATATATTTT.

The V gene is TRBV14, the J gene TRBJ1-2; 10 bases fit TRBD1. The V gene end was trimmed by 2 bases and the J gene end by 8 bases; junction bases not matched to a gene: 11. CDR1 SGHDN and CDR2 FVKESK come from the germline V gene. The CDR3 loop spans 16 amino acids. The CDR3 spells CASSQLTPGTGAGYTF. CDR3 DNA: TGTGCCAGCAGCCAACTAACCCCCGGGACAGGGGCCGGCTACACCTTC.

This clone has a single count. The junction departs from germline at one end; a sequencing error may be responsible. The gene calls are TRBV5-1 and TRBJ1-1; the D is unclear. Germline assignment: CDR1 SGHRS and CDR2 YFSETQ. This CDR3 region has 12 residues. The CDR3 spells CASSQGVLEAFF. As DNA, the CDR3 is TGTGCCAGCAGCCAAGGAGTACTTGAAGCTTTCTTT.

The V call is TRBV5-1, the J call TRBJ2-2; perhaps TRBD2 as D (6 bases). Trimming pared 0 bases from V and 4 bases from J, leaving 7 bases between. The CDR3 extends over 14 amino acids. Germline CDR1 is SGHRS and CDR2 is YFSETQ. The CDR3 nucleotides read TGCGCCAGCAGCTTGGAGGAGGGCACCGGGGAGCTGTTTTTT. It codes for CASSLEEGTGELFF.

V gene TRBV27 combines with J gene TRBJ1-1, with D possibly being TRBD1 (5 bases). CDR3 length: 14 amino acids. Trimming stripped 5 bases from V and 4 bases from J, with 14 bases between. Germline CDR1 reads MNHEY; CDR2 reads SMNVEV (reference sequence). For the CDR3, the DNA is TGTGCCAGCAGTCCTCCGGGACGCAGCACTGAAGCTTTCTTT. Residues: CASSPPGRSTEAFF.

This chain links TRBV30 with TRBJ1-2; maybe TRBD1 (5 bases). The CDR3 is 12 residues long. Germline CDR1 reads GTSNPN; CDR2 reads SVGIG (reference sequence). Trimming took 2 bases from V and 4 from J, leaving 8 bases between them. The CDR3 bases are TGTGCCTGGAGTTTAGACAGCTATGGCTACACCTTC. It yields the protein CAWSLDSYGYTF.

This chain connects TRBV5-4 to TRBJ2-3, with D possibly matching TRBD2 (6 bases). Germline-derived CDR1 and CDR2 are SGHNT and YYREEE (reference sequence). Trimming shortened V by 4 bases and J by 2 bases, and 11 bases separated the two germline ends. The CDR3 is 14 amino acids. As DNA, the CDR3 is TGTGCCAGCAGCACCGGCGGGGACACAGATACGCAGTATTTT. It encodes CASSTGGDTDTQYF.

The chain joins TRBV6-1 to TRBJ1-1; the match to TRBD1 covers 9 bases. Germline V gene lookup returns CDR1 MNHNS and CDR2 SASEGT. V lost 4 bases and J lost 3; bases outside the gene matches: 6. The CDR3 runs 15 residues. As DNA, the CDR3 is TGTGCCAGCAGTGGGGTGACAGGGGGATACACTGAAGCTTTCTTT. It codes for CASSGVTGGYTEAFF.

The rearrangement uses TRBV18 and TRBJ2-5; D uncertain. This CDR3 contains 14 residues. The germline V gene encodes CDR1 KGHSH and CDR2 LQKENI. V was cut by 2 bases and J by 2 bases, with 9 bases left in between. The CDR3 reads CASSPWELQETQYF. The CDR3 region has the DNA TGTGCCAGCTCACCATGGGAACTGCAAGAGACCCAGTACTTC.

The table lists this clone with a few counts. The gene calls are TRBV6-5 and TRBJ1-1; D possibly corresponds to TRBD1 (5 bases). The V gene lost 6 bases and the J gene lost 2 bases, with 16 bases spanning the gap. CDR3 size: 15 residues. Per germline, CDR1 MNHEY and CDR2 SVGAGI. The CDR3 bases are TGTGCCAGCAGACGGGACGGCGGGGTCAACACTGAAGCTTTCTTT. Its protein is CASRRDGGVNTEAFF.

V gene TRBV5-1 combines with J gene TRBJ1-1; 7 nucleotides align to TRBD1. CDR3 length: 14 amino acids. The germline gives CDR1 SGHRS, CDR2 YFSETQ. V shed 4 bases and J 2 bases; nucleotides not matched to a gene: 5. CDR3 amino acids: CASSSQGVNTEAFF. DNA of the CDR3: TGCGCCAGCAGCAGTCAGGGGGTTAACACTGAAGCTTTCTTT.

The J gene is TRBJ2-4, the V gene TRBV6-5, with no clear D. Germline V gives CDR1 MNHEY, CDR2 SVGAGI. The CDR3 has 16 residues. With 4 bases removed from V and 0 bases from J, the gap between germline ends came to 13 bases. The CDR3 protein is CASSWNLRRAKNIQYF. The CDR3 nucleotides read TGTGCCAGCAGTTGGAACCTTCGACGAGCCAAAAACATTCAGTACTTC.

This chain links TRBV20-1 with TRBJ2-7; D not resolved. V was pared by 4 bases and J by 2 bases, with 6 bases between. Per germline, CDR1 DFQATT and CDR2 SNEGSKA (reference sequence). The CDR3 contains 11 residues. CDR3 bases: TGCAGTGCTACTGACCCCTACGAGCAGTACTTC. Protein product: CSATDPYEQYF.